Listed below are T cell receptor beta chains from one sample, sequenced in a study of a mutant IDH1 vaccine in newly diagnosed glioma. Produced via immunoSEQ multiplex PCR; TCRdb's table is partial and in-frame only. The sample consists of about 50,000 clones, 76% of them appearing once. Their target antigens are unknown. Sequenced material: PBMCs, taken from a glioma patient whose treatment included an IDH1 peptide vaccine. These receptors were collected from a man aged 35 to 55 with glioma. CDR3s include the opening cysteine and the closing phenylalanine or tryptophan.

j_gene: TRBJ2-2; v_gene: TRBV7-9; CDR3aa: CASSFNTGGITGELFF
j_gene: TRBJ2-1; v_gene: TRBV6-6; CDR3aa: CASSYSRSEQFF
j_gene: TRBJ1-5; v_gene: TRBV19; CDR3aa: CASSTAAGGPSNQPQHF
j_gene: TRBJ2-1; v_gene: TRBV6-5; CDR3aa: CASRRTSGNRQFF
j_gene: TRBJ1-1; v_gene: TRBV5-8; CDR3aa: CASSSRAKAFF
j_gene: TRBJ2-5; v_gene: TRBV4-2; CDR3aa: CASSQTSGRDETQYF
j_gene: TRBJ1-4; v_gene: TRBV19; CDR3aa: CASRVMTGGVSEKLFF
j_gene: TRBJ1-1; v_gene: TRBV18; CDR3aa: CASSPPLVRTGEMNTEAFF
j_gene: TRBJ2-5; v_gene: TRBV4-3; CDR3aa: CASSQDASGRVETQYF
j_gene: TRBJ1-2; v_gene: TRBV9; CDR3aa: CASSQTGLHGYTF
j_gene: TRBJ2-1; v_gene: TRBV5-1; CDR3aa: CASSQDTTYNEQFF
j_gene: TRBJ1-6; v_gene: TRBV4-1; CDR3aa: CASSRPGGGEKSPLHF
j_gene: TRBJ1-1; v_gene: TRBV11-2; CDR3aa: CASSLTLWVFF
j_gene: TRBJ1-2; v_gene: TRBV7-9; CDR3aa: CASSLGGGLTYGYTF
j_gene: TRBJ1-2; v_gene: TRBV6-1; CDR3aa: CASSAKQGFGNYGYTF
j_gene: TRBJ1-4; v_gene: TRBV28; CDR3aa: CASSEPRGGSDEKLFF
j_gene: TRBJ2-1; v_gene: TRBV4-3; CDR3aa: CASSQEALAMNEQFF
j_gene: TRBJ2-1; v_gene: TRBV6-1; CDR3aa: CASSEGSGGYNEQFF
j_gene: TRBJ1-5; v_gene: TRBV5-8; CDR3aa: CASSFTGARNQPQHF
j_gene: TRBJ2-1; v_gene: TRBV5-6; CDR3aa: CASSSGGYYNEQFF
j_gene: TRBJ2-1; v_gene: TRBV7-9; CDR3aa: CASSLNSRKNNEQFF
j_gene: TRBJ1-5; v_gene: TRBV18; CDR3aa: CASSAKTGEDFNQPQHF
j_gene: TRBJ2-1; v_gene: TRBV6-1; CDR3aa: CASSADWGAHNEQFF
j_gene: TRBJ1-5; v_gene: TRBV7-6; CDR3aa: CASSFGTGDQPQHF
j_gene: TRBJ2-1; v_gene: TRBV11-2; CDR3aa: CASSYGSGTGNEQFF
j_gene: TRBJ1-2; v_gene: TRBV29-1; CDR3aa: CSVARTQGFVSGYTF
j_gene: TRBJ2-2; v_gene: TRBV4-2; CDR3aa: CASSQGPAGGPGTGELFF